This TCR beta chain was recorded in a study of control samples from healthy donors and cancer patients. The repertoire was sequenced with immunoSEQ multiplex PCR; TCRdb's copy has only in-frame clones and lacks some. The sample has more than 150,000 clones, approximately 93% seen once. The CDR3 runs 16 residues. V trimming: 4 bases; J trimming: 3 bases; junction bases outside the gene matches: 11. CDR1 and CDR2 (germline): GTSNPN, SVGIG (reference sequence). The receptor's source is a man aged 50 to 59 in good health. Input material: blood. The V call is TRBV30, the J call TRBJ2-3; the match to TRBD2 covers 9 bases. CDR3 nucleotides: TGTGCCTGGAACGACCCCAGACTAGCGGCGACAGATACGCAGTATTTT. Translating gives CAWNDPRLAATDTQYF. The complete variable domain, with remaining parts taken from reference TRBV30 and TRBJ2-3, reads SQTIHQWPATLVQPVGSPLSLECTVEGTSNPNLYWYRQAAGRGLQLLFYSVGIGQISSEVPQNLSASRPQDRQFILSSKKLLLSDSGFYLCAWNDPRLAATDTQYFGPGTRLTVL.